This T cell receptor beta chain was recovered during a study of cytomegalovirus exposure and HLA in healthy donors. Study results and limitations: Subsequent analysis revealed that first-cohort TCR clusters tended to co-occur in the roughly 120 validation repertoires.

Only in-frame clones appear in the TCRdb table, and some are missing; sequencing was by immunoSEQ multiplex PCR. Here the sample spans under 80,000 clones, approximately 94% being singletons. In the case of this clone: Its specificity is not known.

The source material was PBMCs. This TCR was sampled from a woman aged 18-29 years in good health and CMV-seropositive.

CDR3 DNA: TGTGCTAGTGGTTTGGGCGCCGGACAGGGCGGTACGCAGTATTTT. This encodes CASGLGAGQGGTQYF. V is TRBV12-5 and J is TRBJ2-3; 8 nucleotides line up with TRBD1. Germline CDR1 is LGHNT and CDR2 is FRNRAP. After removal of 1 base from V and 8 bases from J, the junction contained 8 bases not matched to a gene. This CDR3 is built from 15 residues.